The rows below give T cell receptor beta chains drawn from one sample of a study of T cell changes during pregnancy in multiple sclerosis. Data came from immunoSEQ multiplex PCR; TCRdb stores just in-frame clones and leaves some out. The data hold around 97,000 clones, with 90% observed a single time. Here the sequenced sample was peripheral blood, taken in the second trimester of pregnancy. These receptors were collected from a female donor in good health, enrolled as a control in a pregnancy study. Both conserved end residues are part of each CDR3. Only some rows state a clone size, as once, few, many or a class for expanded clones.

j_call v_call clone_size cdr3_aa
TRBJ2-1 TRBV4-1 - CASSQGTSGRFAYNEQFF
TRBJ1-5 TRBV12-5 - CASGLSGAHQPQHF
TRBJ1-3 TRBV5-1 - CASSEHLGTGGNTIYF
TRBJ2-3 TRBV6-4 - CATSSSGGPTDTQYF
TRBJ1-3 TRBV6-5 - CASRSTGAAGNTIYF
TRBJ1-1 TRBV28 - CASSRGTGVEAFF
TRBJ2-2 TRBV7-2 - CASSSSPQGPTNTGELFF
TRBJ2-2 TRBV7-2 - CASSLARLAGGNTGELFF
TRBJ2-7 TRBV7-2 - CASIQNRGNYEQYF
TRBJ2-1 TRBV18 - CASSGVPQGIYNEQFF
TRBJ2-3 TRBV6-1 - CASSVQAGAEPSTDTQYF
TRBJ1-2 TRBV18 - CASSPDRVGGYTF
TRBJ1-1 TRBV9 - CASSVSGFTEAFF
TRBJ2-7 TRBV28 - CASTLDRTTYEQYF
TRBJ1-1 TRBV11-2 - CASSRTYSSGGNTEAFF
TRBJ2-2 TRBV9 - CASSFSGRHTGELFF
TRBJ1-2 TRBV7-9 - CASRLLTRDSAFRLGGYTF
TRBJ1-1 TRBV15 - CATSRVRSSLSGAFF
TRBJ1-4 TRBV4-3 - CASSQDIGRGPLLFF
TRBJ1-2 TRBV5-8 - CASSATGYGYTF
TRBJ2-7 TRBV2 - CASGPGTAIEQYF
TRBJ1-4 TRBV10-3 - CAISESTRVEKLFF
TRBJ2-7 TRBV28 - CASSLWGGAGTSGSQEQYF
TRBJ2-3 TRBV4-2 - CASSQGRDTDTQYF
TRBJ2-3 TRBV5-1 - CASSPGQRMGDTQYF
TRBJ1-5 TRBV5-5 - CASSLAPGDNQPQHF
TRBJ1-2 TRBV6-1 - CASSTATGLGYGYTF
TRBJ2-2 TRBV6-6 - CASRDVGQAEGELFF
TRBJ2-7 TRBV5-1 - CASSLARSGGEQYF
TRBJ1-1 TRBV5-6 few CASSLTGLNTEAFF
TRBJ2-7 TRBV15 - CATSREVGVFSYEQYF
TRBJ1-6 TRBV19 - CASMYGAGYNSPLHF
TRBJ2-1 TRBV7-7 once CASSLSGDNEQFF
TRBJ2-3 TRBV5-1 - CASSWAPSTDTQYF
TRBJ1-2 TRBV29-1 once CSVGPTGPGSYTF
TRBJ2-2 TRBV30 - CAWSREYTGELFF
TRBJ1-4 TRBV19 once CASSEQGRNEKLFF
TRBJ2-5 TRBV6-5 - CASSLGGERETQYF
TRBJ1-3 TRBV6-1 - CASSERQGVFRNTIYF
TRBJ2-5 TRBV7-2 - CASSLVAGGPQETQYF
TRBJ2-7 TRBV5-6 once CASSFTRFSYEQYF
TRBJ1-1 TRBV7-9 - CAILTGALTEAFF
TRBJ2-1 TRBV6-5 - CASSSVSGGSYNEQFF
TRBJ2-1 TRBV11-2 - CASSLAGNEQFF
TRBJ2-3 TRBV6-1 - CASSERGTGSADTQYF
TRBJ1-4 TRBV7-2 - CASSTRGGSEKLFF
TRBJ2-6 TRBV19 - CASNPVGQFGANVLTF
TRBJ1-4 TRBV4-3 many CASSQFRAESNEKLFF
TRBJ1-2 TRBV6-4 - CASSFQAGEGYGYTF
TRBJ1-6 TRBV19 - CASTEVATGVDSPLHF
TRBJ1-6 TRBV9 - CASSTGQGVSLPPLHF
TRBJ2-7 TRBV27 - CASSPYDRVDYEQYF
TRBJ2-1 TRBV11-3 - CASAPGLAGNNEQFF
TRBJ2-2 TRBV6-5 - CASSYTLHTGELFF
TRBJ1-4 TRBV4-1 few CASSQDLGQGFLTNEKLFF